The T cell receptor beta chain under discussion was sequenced for a study of T cells in localized non-small cell lung cancer. Notes on this clone: What it binds is not known.

V dropped 5 bases and J dropped 9; count of bases not matched to a gene: 8. This CDR3 contains 15 residues. Looked up from germline, CDR1 is SNHLY and CDR2 is FYNNEI. General study results and limits: Uninvolved adjacent lung showed the highest T cell clonality, exceeding tumor. Detection in adjacent lung was observed for a median around 59 of the top 100 tumor clones.

Clones were read by immunoSEQ multiplex PCR, and TCRdb kept only the in-frame ones, dropping some. Among around 28,000 clones, roughly 91% were seen once, and the ten largest hold roughly 2.9%. This clonotype originated in a female donor aged 60 or older with stage I lung adenocarcinoma. This chain links TRBV2 with TRBJ2-1, with 12 bases matching TRBD2. The starting material was peripheral blood, obtained before any cancer treatment. The CDR3 reads CASSSGLAGRAEQFF. The CDR3 coding sequence is TGTGCCAGCAGTTCTGGACTAGCGGGAAGAGCTGAGCAGTTCTTC.